The clone carrying this T cell receptor (beta chain) was observed a single time. The data belong to a study of blood T cell repertoires in COVID-19. Study-level background: Researchers got acute and convalescent COVID-19 samples from the United States, Italy and Spain. Sources were T cells, B-cell-depleted T cells, or PBMCs; the material itself was cDNA or gDNA.

The J segment lost 3 bases and the V segment lost 4 bases, leaving 5 bases of the junction unmatched. The CDR3 is made up of 15 amino acids. CDR1 is SGHRS and CDR2 is YFSETQ in the germline V gene. Original processing methods: Estimation of nucleated cell counts relied on the amplification of reference gene primers. Clones were read by immunoSEQ multiplex PCR, and TCRdb kept only the in-frame ones, dropping some. From that table come the V and J calls and clone size; the DNA was used to work out D and trimming. The sample lists roughly 250,000 clones, around 90% occurring once. The rearrangement joins TRBV5-1 to TRBJ2-4; 9 bases match TRBD1. Sequenced: peripheral blood. The sequence was obtained from a woman aged 25 to 39 with acute or convalescent COVID-19. The CDR3 reads CASSPTTGGKNIQYF. The CDR3 nucleotides read TGCGCCAGCAGCCCCACGACAGGGGGCAAAAACATTCAGTACTTC.